This TCR beta chain derives from a study of human T cells and chemical hapten exposure. Notes on the study in general: Having alopecia, the donors may differ immunologically from healthy people.

Authors' data handling: Samples had a median of 95,638 TCRs, ranging roughly 20,000 to 750,000. TCRdb used MiXCR to reprocess the RACE reads, holding one entry per CDR3 protein. TCRdb assigned the V and J calls; the authors' analysis was not used. Of under 45,000 distinct CDR3 sequences in the sample, 10% to 13% were seen once. The time point is: pre-sensitization, week 0. Stated treatment: therapeutic diphenylcyclopropenone sensitization with weekly scalp DPC. The junction had 8 bases not matched to a gene; V was cut back by 7 bases and J by 5 bases. The germline CDR1 and CDR2 sequences are MNHNS and SASEGT. CDR3 length: 14 amino acids. This clonotype was detected only a few times. Its matching antigen is unknown.

The rearrangement links TRBV6-1 to TRBJ2-7; 10 bases are a match to TRBD1. This sample comprised whole blood, obtained in connection with sensitization to the hapten diphenylcyclopropenone (DPC). The receptor comes from a man aged 25 to 45 with alopecia areata. Some clones in this sample may be carry-over from other donors' samples. Here the CDR3 DNA reads TGTGCCAGCACTAGTGGGGACAGGGGCCACGAGCAGTACTTC. Translation gives CASTSGDRGHEQYF.